Below are 3 T cell receptor beta chains sequenced from a single sample in a study of CD8+ T cells in alopecia areata. Extraction and reverse transcription of RNA yielded cDNA as the sequencing template. Clones were sequenced by immunoSEQ multiplex PCR, and TCRdb holds only the in-frame ones, with some missing. The table records more than 200,000 clones, over 40% of them present only once. Treatment meaning: oral pan-JAK inhibitor, 5-10 mg twice daily. The material was CD4+ T cells sorted from blood, obtained at approximately week 39, from a patient treated with tofacitinib. All receptors come from a human donor with alopecia areata.

This rearrangement joins TRBV25-1 to TRBJ1-1, with no clear D. The V gene's germline CDR1 is MGHDK and CDR2 SYGVNS. The CDR3 consists of 12 residues. Trimming took off 0 bases at V and 9 bases at J, with 8 bases between the two ends. The CDR3: CASSEYGQQAFF. The CDR3 DNA reads TGTGCCAGCAGTGAATATGGCCAGCAAGCTTTCTTT.

The chain recombines TRBV30 with TRBJ2-7; possibly TRBD2 for D (5 bases). The germline V gene has CDR1 GTSNPN and CDR2 SVGIG (reference sequence). The CDR3 extends over 13 amino acids. Trimming removed 0 bases at V and 7 bases at J, with 13 bases between. CDR3 region: CAWSVHLTGEQYF. The CDR3 region has the DNA TGTGCCTGGAGTGTACATCTTACGGGGGAGCAGTACTTC.

This clone appeared many times. The rearrangement links TRBV10-3 to TRBJ2-6; D unresolved. The ends were cut back, 4 bases at V and 0 bases at J, with 7 bases in the middle. There are 15 residues in the CDR3. The germline V gene has CDR1 ENHRY and CDR2 SYGVKD. CDR3 coding DNA: TGTGCCATCAGTGGCGCCTCCTCTGGGGCCAACGTCCTGACTTTC. This encodes CAISGASSGANVLTF.